This TCR beta chain stems from a study of blood T cell repertoires in COVID-19. Study at large: Sites across the United States, Italy and Spain contributed samples from acute and convalescent COVID-19. Sources were T cells, B-cell-depleted T cells, or PBMCs; the material itself was cDNA or gDNA.

How the authors handled the data: Estimation of nucleated cell counts was performed using reference gene primer amplification. Profiled with immunoSEQ multiplex PCR; TCRdb holds only in-frame clones, not every one. The V and J calls and clone size are taken from that table; D and trimming were inferred from the DNA. The sample shows some 150,000 clones, about 88% of them seen only once. As to this clone: At one boundary the junction diverges from the germline segment, which might be a read error.

The sample was peripheral blood. This receptor was taken from a human donor with acute or convalescent COVID-19. The donor label of this sample is uncertain.

CDR3 amino acids: CASSPGGGYNEQFF. CDR3 coding DNA: TGTGCTAGCAGCCCGGGCGGGGGTTACAATGAGCAGTTCTTC. The J gene is TRBJ2-1, the V gene TRBV7-7; TRBD2 matches at 7 bases. Germline V gene data show CDR1 as SSHAT and CDR2 as FNYEAQ (reference sequence). CDR3 size: 14 residues.